Listed below are T cell receptor beta chains from one sample, sequenced in a study of cytomegalovirus exposure and HLA in healthy donors. Clones were read by immunoSEQ multiplex PCR, and TCRdb kept only the in-frame ones, dropping some. This sample carries under 100,000 clones, over 9.5% of them seen once, and the ten largest clones take more than 20%. Sequences were obtained from PBMCs. The receptors were gathered from a man between 60 and 70 years old in good health and CMV-seropositive. Both conserved end residues are part of each CDR3. The D gene is left open where the match is weak. Some rows have no size entry. The others give once, few or many, or a class for an expanded clone.

>-|TRBV28|TRBJ1-1|many
TGTGCCAGCAGTTTATTGCCAGGGTACACTGAAGCTTTCTTT
CASSLLPGYTEAFF
>TRBD1|TRBV10-1|TRBJ1-4|few
TGCGCCAGCAGTGAGCGGACAGGGTATAATGAAAAACTGTTTTTT
CASSERTGYNEKLFF
>-|TRBV19|TRBJ2-7|-
TGTGCCAGTAGAGAGCAGGGCGTCGAAGACTACGAGCAGTACTTC
CASREQGVEDYEQYF
>TRBD2|TRBV7-7|TRBJ2-5|-
TGTGCTAGCAGCCTGAGGACTAGCGGGGCAGAGACCCAGTACTTC
CASSLRTSGAETQYF
>-|TRBV27|TRBJ2-1|few
TGTGCCAGCAGTTTGAGGAGCGACTCCTACAATGAGCAGTTCTTC
CASSLRSDSYNEQFF
>-|TRBV27|TRBJ2-3|few
TGTGCCAGCAGTAGGCCGACTAGTTCCATCTGGGAAGATACGCAGTATTTT
CASSRPTSSIWEDTQYF
>-|TRBV18|TRBJ2-2|-
TGTGCCAGCTCACCATTACGGGGAGTGGACACCGGGGAGCTGTTTTTT
CASSPLRGVDTGELFF
>TRBD2|TRBV28|TRBJ2-3|-
TGTGCCAGCACGCGGGGGAGGTCGGATACGCAGTATTTT
CASTRGRSDTQYF
>-|TRBV15|TRBJ2-3|-
TGTGCCACCAGCAGAAGGACACCCTTCTACACAGATACGCAGTATTTT
CATSRRTPFYTDTQYF
>-|TRBV6-1|TRBJ1-4|few
TGTGCCAGCAGTGAAGCGCTAGGGGCTAGGGCTAATGAAAAACTGTTTTTT
CASSEALGARANEKLFF
>-|TRBV4-2|TRBJ1-1|few
TGTGCCAGCAGCCAAGACCCTCGAGGAAACACTGAAGCTTTCTTT
CASSQDPRGNTEAFF
>-|TRBV2|TRBJ1-1|-
TGTGCCAGCATCGACAGCCTATTGAACACTGAAGCTTTCTTT
CASIDSLLNTEAFF